This TCR beta chain is drawn from a study of technical replicates of blood from a few donors. The trim removed 6 bases at V and 5 bases at J, leaving 4 bases unmatched. Germline V lookup: CDR1 SNHLY, CDR2 FYNNEI. CDR3 length: 14 residues. Data came from immunoSEQ multiplex PCR; TCRdb stores just in-frame clones and leaves some out. The sample holds tens of thousands of clones, 75% to 95% seen once. V is TRBV2 and J is TRBJ1-4; 9 bases are shared with TRBD1. Specimen: T cells isolated from PBMCs. The receptor was derived from a human donor in good health. The DNA for the CDR3 is TGTGCCAGCAGGGAGACAGGGGGAAATGAAAAACTGTTTTTT. Translating gives CASRETGGNEKLFF.